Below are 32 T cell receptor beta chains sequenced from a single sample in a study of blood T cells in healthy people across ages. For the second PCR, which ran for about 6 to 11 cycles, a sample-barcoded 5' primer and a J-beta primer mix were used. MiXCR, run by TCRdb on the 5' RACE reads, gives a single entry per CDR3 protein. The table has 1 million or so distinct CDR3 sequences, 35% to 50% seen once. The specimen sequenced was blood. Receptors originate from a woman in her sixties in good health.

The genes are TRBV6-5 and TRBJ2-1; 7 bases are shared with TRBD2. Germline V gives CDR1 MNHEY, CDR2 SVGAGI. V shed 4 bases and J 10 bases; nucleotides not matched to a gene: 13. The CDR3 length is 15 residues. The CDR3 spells CASSSSGTNPREQFF. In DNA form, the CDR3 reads TGTGCCAGCAGTTCGTCCGGGACTAACCCTAGGGAGCAGTTCTTC.

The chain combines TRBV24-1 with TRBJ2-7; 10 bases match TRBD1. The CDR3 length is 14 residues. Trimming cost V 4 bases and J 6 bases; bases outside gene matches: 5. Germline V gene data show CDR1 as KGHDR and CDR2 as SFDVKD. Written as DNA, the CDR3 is TGTGCCACCAGTGAGACAGGGGGCGAGGCCGAGCAGTACTTC. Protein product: CATSETGGEAEQYF.

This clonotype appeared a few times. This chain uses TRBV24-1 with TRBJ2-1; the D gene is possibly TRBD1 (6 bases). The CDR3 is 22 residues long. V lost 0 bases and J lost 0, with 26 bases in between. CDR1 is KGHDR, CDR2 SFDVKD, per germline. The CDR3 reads CATSDLRGTLGEVPNSYNEQFF. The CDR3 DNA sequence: TGTGCCACCAGTGATTTGAGGGGGACATTGGGGGAAGTACCCAACTCCTACAATGAGCAGTTCTTC.

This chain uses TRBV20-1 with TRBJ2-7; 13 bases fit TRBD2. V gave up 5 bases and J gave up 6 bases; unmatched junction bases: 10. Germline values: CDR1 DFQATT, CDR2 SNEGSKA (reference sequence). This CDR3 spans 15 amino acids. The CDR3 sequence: CSALGTSGITREQYF. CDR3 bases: TGCAGTGCTCTAGGGACTAGCGGGATAACCCGCGAGCAGTACTTC.

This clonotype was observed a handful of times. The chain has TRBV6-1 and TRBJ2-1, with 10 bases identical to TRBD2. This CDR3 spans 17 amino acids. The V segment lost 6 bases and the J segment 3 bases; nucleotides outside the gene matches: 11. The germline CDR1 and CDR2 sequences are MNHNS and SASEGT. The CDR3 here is CASSALSGRAVYNEQFF. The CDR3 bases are TGTGCCAGCAGCGCCCTGAGCGGGAGGGCGGTCTACAATGAGCAGTTCTTC.

Here the CDR3 reads CASSFIQGSTYGYTF. CDR3 in DNA: TGTGCCAGCAGTTTTATCCAGGGGAGTACCTATGGCTACACCTTC. V gene TRBV28 combines with J gene TRBJ1-2; a weak D match, TRBD1 (6 bases). The CDR3 totals 15 residues. V was trimmed by 3 bases and J by 4 bases, leaving 15 bases between them. Germline V gene sequence: CDR1 MDHEN, CDR2 SYDVKM.

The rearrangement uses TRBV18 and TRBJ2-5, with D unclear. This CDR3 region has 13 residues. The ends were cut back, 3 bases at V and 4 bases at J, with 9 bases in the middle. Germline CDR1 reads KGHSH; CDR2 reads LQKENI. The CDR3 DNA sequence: TGTGCCAGCTCACCTGCTGCCCCAGAGACCCAGTACTTC. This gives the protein CASSPAAPETQYF.

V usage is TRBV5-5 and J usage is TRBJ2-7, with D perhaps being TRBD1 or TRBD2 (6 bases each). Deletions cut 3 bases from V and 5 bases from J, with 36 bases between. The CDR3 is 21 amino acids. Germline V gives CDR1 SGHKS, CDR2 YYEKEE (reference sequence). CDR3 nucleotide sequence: TGTGCCAGCAGCTCGGGTCCGATACAGGGACTCGTTGGCGTCAACCCCCACGAGCAGTACTTC. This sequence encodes CASSSGPIQGLVGVNPHEQYF.

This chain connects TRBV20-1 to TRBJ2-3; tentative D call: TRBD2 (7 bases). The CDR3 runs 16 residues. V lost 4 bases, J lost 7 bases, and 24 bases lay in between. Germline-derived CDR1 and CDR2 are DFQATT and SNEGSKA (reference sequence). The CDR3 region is CSATTLGGQWMNTQYF. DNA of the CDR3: TGCAGTGCTACAACTTTGGGGGGGCAGTGGATGAATACGCAGTATTTT.

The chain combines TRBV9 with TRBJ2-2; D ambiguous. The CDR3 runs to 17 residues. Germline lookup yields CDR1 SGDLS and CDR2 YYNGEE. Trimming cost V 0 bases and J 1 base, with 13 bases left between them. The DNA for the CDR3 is TGTGCCAGCAGCGTAGGAGGTCGGCAGAGGAACACCGGGGAGCTGTTTTTT. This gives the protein CASSVGGRQRNTGELFF.

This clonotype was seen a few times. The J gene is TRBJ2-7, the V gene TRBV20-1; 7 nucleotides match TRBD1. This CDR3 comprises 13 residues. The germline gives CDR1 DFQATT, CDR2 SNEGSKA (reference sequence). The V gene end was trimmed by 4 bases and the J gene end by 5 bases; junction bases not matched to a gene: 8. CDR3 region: CSAIRDRKNEQYF. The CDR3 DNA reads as TGCAGTGCTATCCGGGACAGAAAGAACGAGCAGTACTTC.

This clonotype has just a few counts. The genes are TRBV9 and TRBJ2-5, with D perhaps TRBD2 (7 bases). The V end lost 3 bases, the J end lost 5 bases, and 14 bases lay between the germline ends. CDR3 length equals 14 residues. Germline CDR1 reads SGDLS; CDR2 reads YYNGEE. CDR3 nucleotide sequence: TGTGCCAGCAGCGGAGGGGGGGTTCCGGAGACCCAGTACTTC. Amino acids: CASSGGGVPETQYF.

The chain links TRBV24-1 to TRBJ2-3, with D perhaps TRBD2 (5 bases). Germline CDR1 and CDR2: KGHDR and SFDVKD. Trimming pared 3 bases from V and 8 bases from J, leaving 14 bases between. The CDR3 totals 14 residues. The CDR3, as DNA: TGTGCCACCAGTGATCCGAGGGCCCCAGGTACGCAGTATTTT. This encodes CATSDPRAPGTQYF.

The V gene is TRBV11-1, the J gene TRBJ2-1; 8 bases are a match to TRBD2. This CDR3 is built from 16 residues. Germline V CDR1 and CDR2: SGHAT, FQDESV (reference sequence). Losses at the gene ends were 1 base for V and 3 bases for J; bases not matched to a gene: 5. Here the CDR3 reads CASSLGVLADYNEQFF. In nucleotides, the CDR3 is TGTGCCAGCAGCTTAGGGGTACTAGCGGACTACAATGAGCAGTTCTTC.

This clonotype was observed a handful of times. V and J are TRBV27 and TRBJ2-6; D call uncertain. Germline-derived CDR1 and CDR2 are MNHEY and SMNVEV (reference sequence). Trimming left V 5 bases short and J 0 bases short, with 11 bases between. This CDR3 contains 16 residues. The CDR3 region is CASSRTPTSGANVLTF. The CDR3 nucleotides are TGTGCCAGCAGTCGTACGCCAACCTCTGGGGCCAACGTCCTGACTTTC.

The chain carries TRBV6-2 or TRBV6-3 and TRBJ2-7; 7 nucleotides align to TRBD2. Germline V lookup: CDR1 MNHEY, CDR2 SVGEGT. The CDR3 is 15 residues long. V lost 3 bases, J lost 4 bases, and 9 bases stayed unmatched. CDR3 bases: TGTGCCAGCAGTTATCTTGCGGGAGTTGGGTACGAGCAGTACTTC. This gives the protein CASSYLAGVGYEQYF.

CDR3 nucleotide sequence: TGTGCCAGCAGTGATGGACAGGGGGAAATGGATACGCAGTATTTT. Protein sequence: CASSDGQGEMDTQYF. The chain is built from TRBV6-4 and TRBJ2-3; 10 bases match TRBD1. Per the germline V gene, CDR1 is MRHNA and CDR2 is SNTAGT. V lost 3 bases and J lost 6; bases outside the gene matches: 6. This CDR3 comprises 15 residues.

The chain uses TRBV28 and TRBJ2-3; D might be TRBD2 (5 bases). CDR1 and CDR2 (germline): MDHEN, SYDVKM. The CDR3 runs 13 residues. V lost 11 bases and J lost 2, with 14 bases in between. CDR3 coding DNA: TGTGCCTCCTCGGGGTTTCCCACAGATACGCAGTATTTT. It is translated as CASSGFPTDTQYF.

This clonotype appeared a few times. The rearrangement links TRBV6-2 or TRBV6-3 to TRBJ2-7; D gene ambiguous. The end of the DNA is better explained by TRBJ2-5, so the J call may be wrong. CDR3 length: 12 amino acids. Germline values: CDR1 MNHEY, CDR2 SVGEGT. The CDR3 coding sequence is TGTGCCAGCAGAGACCAGTTGGAGACCCAGTACTTC. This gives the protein CASRDQLETQYF.

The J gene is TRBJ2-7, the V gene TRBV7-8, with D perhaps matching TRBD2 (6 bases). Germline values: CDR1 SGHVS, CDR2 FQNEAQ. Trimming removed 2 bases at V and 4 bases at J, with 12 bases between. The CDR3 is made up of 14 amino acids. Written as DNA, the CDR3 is TGTGCCAGCAGCTTAATCCGGGAGAGTTACGAGCAGTACTTC. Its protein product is CASSLIRESYEQYF.

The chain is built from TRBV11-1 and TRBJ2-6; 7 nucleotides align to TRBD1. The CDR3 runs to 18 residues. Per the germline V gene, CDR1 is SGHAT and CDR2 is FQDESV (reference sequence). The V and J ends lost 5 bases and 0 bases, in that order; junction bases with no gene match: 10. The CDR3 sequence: CASSLGQAKISGANVLTF. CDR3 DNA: TGTGCCAGCAGCCTCGGACAGGCGAAAATCTCTGGGGCCAACGTCCTGACTTTC.

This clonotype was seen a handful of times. As DNA, the CDR3 is TGTGCCAGCAGCCAAGAACTTCAGCCGCTCTATGGCTACACCTTC. Translated: CASSQELQPLYGYTF. V gene TRBV3-1 combines with J gene TRBJ1-2, with unresolved D. CDR3 length: 15 residues. V gave up 0 bases and J gave up 4 bases, with 12 bases separating them. Germline CDR1 reads LGHDT; CDR2 reads YNNKEL (reference sequence).

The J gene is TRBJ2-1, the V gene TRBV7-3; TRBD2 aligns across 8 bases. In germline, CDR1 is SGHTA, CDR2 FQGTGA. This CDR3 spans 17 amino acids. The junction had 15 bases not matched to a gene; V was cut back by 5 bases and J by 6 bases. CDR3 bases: TGTGCCAGCAGCCAAGGAGGGTGGTCAGCGGGGGTCAATGAGCAGTTCTTC. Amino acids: CASSQGGWSAGVNEQFF.

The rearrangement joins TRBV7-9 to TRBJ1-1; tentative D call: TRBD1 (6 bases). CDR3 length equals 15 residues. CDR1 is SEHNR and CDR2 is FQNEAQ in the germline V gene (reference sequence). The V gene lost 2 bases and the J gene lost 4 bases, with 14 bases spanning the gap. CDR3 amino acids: CASSLSGGRGTEAFF. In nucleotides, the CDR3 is TGTGCCAGCAGCTTAAGCGGGGGGCGTGGCACTGAAGCTTTCTTT.

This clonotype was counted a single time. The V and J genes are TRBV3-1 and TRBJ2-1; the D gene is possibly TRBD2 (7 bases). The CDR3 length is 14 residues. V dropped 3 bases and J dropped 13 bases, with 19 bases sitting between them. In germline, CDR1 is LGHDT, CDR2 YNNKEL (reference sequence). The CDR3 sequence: CASSQEGGQETQFF. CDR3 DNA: TGTGCCAGCAGCCAGGAGGGGGGGCAAGAGACCCAGTTCTTC.

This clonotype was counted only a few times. CDR3 bases: TGTGCCAGCCTGCTAGCGGGAGTTTACAATGAGCAGTACTTC. It yields the protein CASLLAGVYNEQYF. The J gene is TRBJ2-7, the V gene TRBV6-1, with TRBD2 matching over 10 bases. J gave up 7 bases and V 8 bases, and 11 bases lay outside the gene matches. Germline V gene data show CDR1 as MNHNS and CDR2 as SASEGT. CDR3 size: 14 residues.

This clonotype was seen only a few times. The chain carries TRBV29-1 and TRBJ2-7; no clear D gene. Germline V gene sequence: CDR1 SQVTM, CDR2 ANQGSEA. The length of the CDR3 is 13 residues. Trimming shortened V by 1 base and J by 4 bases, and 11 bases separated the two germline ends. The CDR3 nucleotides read TGCAGCGTTGAAGTGGTAGGCAGGTACGAGCAGTACTTC. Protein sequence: CSVEVVGRYEQYF.

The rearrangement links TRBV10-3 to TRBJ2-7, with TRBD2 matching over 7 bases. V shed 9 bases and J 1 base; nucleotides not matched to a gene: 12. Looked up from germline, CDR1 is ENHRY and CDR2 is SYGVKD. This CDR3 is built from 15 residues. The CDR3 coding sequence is TGTGCCATATCCGGCGGGAGCATAGGTTCCTACGAGCAGTACTTC. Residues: CAISGGSIGSYEQYF.

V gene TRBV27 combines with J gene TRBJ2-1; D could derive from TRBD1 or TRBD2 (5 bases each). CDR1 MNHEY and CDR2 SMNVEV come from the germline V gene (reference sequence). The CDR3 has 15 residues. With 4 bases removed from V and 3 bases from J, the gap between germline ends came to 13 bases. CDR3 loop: CASSSGRTYYNEQFF. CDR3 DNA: TGTGCCAGCAGTTCGGGACGGACCTACTACAATGAGCAGTTCTTC.

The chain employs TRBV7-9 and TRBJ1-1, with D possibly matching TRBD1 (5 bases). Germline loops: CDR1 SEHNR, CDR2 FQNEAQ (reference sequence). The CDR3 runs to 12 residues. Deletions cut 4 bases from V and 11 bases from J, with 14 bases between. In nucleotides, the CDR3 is TGTGCCAGCAGCTCCAGCGGGGGGGATGCTTTCTTT. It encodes CASSSSGGDAFF.

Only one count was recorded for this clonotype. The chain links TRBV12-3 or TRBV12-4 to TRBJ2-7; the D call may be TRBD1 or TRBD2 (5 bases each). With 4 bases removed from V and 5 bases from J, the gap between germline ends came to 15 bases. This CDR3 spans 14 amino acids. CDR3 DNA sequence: TGTGCCAGCAGTTCTGACGGGACGGCGCACGAGCAGTACTTC. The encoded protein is CASSSDGTAHEQYF.

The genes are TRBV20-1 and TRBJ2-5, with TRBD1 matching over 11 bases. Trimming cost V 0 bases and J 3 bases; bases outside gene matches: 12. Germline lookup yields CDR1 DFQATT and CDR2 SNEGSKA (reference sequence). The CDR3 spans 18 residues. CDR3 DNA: TGCAGTGCTAGAGATGGACCCGGGGACAGGGGGGCTGAAGAGACCCAGTACTTC. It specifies CSARDGPGDRGAEETQYF.